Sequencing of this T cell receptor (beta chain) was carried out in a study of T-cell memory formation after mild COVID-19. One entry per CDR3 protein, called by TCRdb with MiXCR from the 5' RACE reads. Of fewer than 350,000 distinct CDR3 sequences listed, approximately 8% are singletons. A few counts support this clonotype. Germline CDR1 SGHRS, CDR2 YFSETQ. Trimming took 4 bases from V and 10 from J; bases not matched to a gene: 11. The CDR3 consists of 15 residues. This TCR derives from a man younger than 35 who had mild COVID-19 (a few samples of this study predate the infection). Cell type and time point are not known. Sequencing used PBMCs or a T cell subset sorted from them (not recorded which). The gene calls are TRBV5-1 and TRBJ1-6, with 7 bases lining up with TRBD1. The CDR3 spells CASSEAGTAGSPLHF. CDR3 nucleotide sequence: TGCGCCAGCAGCGAAGCCGGGACAGCGGGATCACCCCTCCACTTT.